What follows is one T cell receptor (beta chain) and its context. The sample originates from a study of blood T cell repertoires in COVID-19. Data came from immunoSEQ multiplex PCR; TCRdb stores just in-frame clones and leaves some out. The top ten hold roughly 0.86% of the sample, which has over 350,000 clones, roughly nine tenths seen once. Germline V gene lookup returns CDR1 MDHEN and CDR2 SYDVKM. V dropped 4 bases and J dropped 0; count of bases not matched to a gene: 8. The CDR3 runs to 16 residues. Up to 2 weeks before entering the study, exposed participants had met a COVID-19 case. The chain joins TRBV28 to TRBJ1-1; TRBD1 matches at 7 bases. This clonotype originated in a woman between 35 and 50 years old who had been exposed to COVID-19. The sequencing sample was made of PBMCs or T cells enriched from blood (not recorded which). The CDR3 DNA follows: TGTGCCAGCAGTTCAATCTCAGGGGGTTTGAACACTGAAGCTTTCTTT. It translates to CASSSISGGLNTEAFF.